A selection of T cell receptor beta chains follows, all from one sample in a study of shared clonotypes between healthy human individuals. This table comes from immunoSEQ multiplex PCR, and its TCRdb copy is limited to in-frame clones, with some not included. The table has about 680,000 clones, about three quarters seen once. The material sequenced was memory CD4+ T cells sorted from blood. These receptors came from a woman between 25 and 40 years old in good health. Each CDR3 is given with its conserved first and last residue. D genes are given only for firm matches. Clone size is stated in some rows and not others, as once, few, many or a class when expanded.

>once|TRBJ1-1|TRBV27|TRBD1
CASGTGEGTEAFF
TGTGCCAGCGGGACAGGGGAGGGGACTGAAGCTTTCTTT
>-|TRBJ2-7|TRBV28|-
CASSLAPYEQYF
TGTGCCAGCAGTTTGGCCCCCTACGAGCAGTACTTC
>-|TRBJ2-6|TRBV19|TRBD1
CASRQGARSGANVLTF
TGTGCCAGCCGACAGGGTGCTCGCTCTGGGGCCAACGTCCTGACTTTC
>few|TRBJ2-5|TRBV7-9|-
CASSFRDQETQYF
TGTGCCAGCAGCTTCCGGGACCAAGAGACCCAGTACTTC
>few|TRBJ1-2|TRBV2|-
CASSPETGTYGYTF
TGTGCCAGCAGTCCAGAGACGGGGACCTATGGCTACACCTTC
>-|TRBJ1-2|TRBV4-1|TRBD1
CASSQGYRDRANYGYTF
TGCGCCAGCAGCCAGGGATACAGAGACAGGGCTAACTATGGCTACACCTTC
>few|TRBJ2-1|TRBV7-8|-
CASSFDDYNEQFF
TGTGCCAGCAGCTTCGACGACTACAATGAGCAGTTCTTC
>-|TRBJ2-1|TRBV29-1|-
CSVVDPLTFNEQFF
TGCAGCGTTGTTGACCCATTAACCTTTAATGAGCAGTTCTTC
>few|TRBJ1-1|TRBV30|-
CAWSAQAVTEAFF
TGTGCCTGGAGTGCCCAGGCGGTCACTGAAGCTTTCTTT
>-|TRBJ2-1|TRBV6-5|-
CASSGTKTYNEQFF
TGTGCCAGCAGCGGGACAAAGACCTACAATGAGCAGTTCTTC
>few|TRBJ1-4|TRBV28|TRBD1
CASSLMTGGNEKLFF
TGTGCCAGCAGTTTAATGACAGGGGGAAATGAAAAACTGTTTTTT
>-|TRBJ1-5|TRBV15|-
CATSRDQGGKEPQHF
TGTGCCACCAGCAGAGATCAAGGGGGGAAGGAGCCCCAGCATTTT
>many|TRBJ2-7|TRBV10-3|TRBD1
CAISPGQGKYEQYF
TGTGCCATCAGTCCCGGACAGGGGAAATACGAGCAGTACTTC
>-|TRBJ1-1|TRBV4-1|-
CASSHPVQELRAFF
TGCGCCAGCAGCCACCCTGTCCAGGAACTGCGGGCTTTCTTT
>-|TRBJ2-7|TRBV28|TRBD1
CASTPQGREQYF
TGTGCCAGCACCCCACAGGGGCGCGAGCAGTACTTC
>-|TRBJ2-3|TRBV19|-
CASSISAYGTDTQYF
TGTGCCAGTAGTATTTCCGCATACGGCACAGATACGCAGTATTTT
>-|TRBJ2-1|TRBV5-6|-
CASSLLSTLGNEQFF
TGTGCCAGCAGCCTACTTTCCACACTGGGGAATGAGCAGTTCTTC
>-|TRBJ1-1|TRBV18|-
CASSPTVGTEAFF
TGTGCCAGCTCACCAACGGTAGGCACTGAAGCTTTCTTT
>-|TRBJ2-7|TRBV5-1|TRBD1
CASSSTPGTGYYEQYF
TGCGCCAGCAGCTCTACCCCCGGGACAGGGTACTACGAGCAGTACTTC
>-|TRBJ2-7|TRBV6-5|-
CASSYGLLSYEQYF
TGTGCCAGCAGTTACGGTTTACTCTCCTACGAGCAGTACTTC
>many|TRBJ1-3|TRBV27|-
CASSSRQDSGNTIYF
TGTGCCAGCAGTTCACGACAGGACTCTGGAAACACCATATATTTT
>-|TRBJ2-1|TRBV5-6|-
CASSFGEERDEQFF
TGTGCCAGCAGCTTTGGCGAGGAGAGGGATGAGCAGTTCTTC
>-|TRBJ2-1|TRBV7-9|-
CASSRTSSPVNEQFF
TGTGCCAGCAGCCGGACGTCTTCCCCGGTGAATGAGCAGTTCTTC
>-|TRBJ2-1|TRBV7-9|-
CASSFSKSYNEQFF
TGTGCCAGCAGCTTTAGCAAATCCTACAATGAGCAGTTCTTC
>-|TRBJ2-2|TRBV7-9|-
CASSLFAANTGELFF
TGTGCCAGCAGCTTATTCGCGGCGAACACCGGGGAGCTGTTTTTT
>-|TRBJ1-4|TRBV4-2|-
CASSLRLGQGSGKLFF
TGTGCCAGCAGCTTAAGATTGGGCCAGGGCTCCGGAAAACTGTTTTTT
>-|TRBJ2-1|TRBV7-9|-
CASSLPETTRGQFF
TGTGCCAGCAGCTTACCCGAGACTACGAGGGGGCAGTTCTTC
>-|TRBJ1-5|TRBV19|TRBD1
CASSIDRGGQPQHF
TGTGCCAGTAGTATCGACAGGGGTGGTCAGCCCCAGCATTTT
>-|TRBJ2-7|TRBV4-2|TRBD2
CASSQVGGTAPGGEQYF
TGTGCCAGCAGCCAAGTTGGGGGGACGGCCCCGGGAGGGGAGCAGTACTTC
>-|TRBJ1-2|TRBV9|-
CASSETGARGYTF
TGTGCCAGCAGCGAGACGGGCGCTCGGGGCTACACCTTC
>-|TRBJ1-5|TRBV4-2|-
CASSQDRAGTNQPQHF
TGTGCCAGCAGCCAAGATAGGGCAGGGACCAATCAGCCCCAGCATTTT
>-|TRBJ1-2|TRBV28|TRBD1
CASTQGDEVQGYTF
TGTGCCAGCACCCAGGGGGACGAGGTCCAGGGCTACACCTTC
>once|TRBJ2-5|TRBV5-4|-
CASSLTTQETQYF
TGTGCCAGCAGCTTGACTACCCAAGAGACCCAGTACTTC
>-|TRBJ2-7|TRBV28|-
CASCSGVEQYF
TGTGCCAGCTGCTCGGGAGTCGAGCAGTACTTC
>-|TRBJ2-7|TRBV6-5|TRBD2
CASSRTSGSYEQYF
TGTGCCAGCAGTCGGACTAGCGGCTCCTACGAGCAGTACTTC
>-|TRBJ1-4|TRBV6-1|TRBD1
CASSTGDRVSEKLFF
TGTGCCAGCAGTACAGGGGACAGGGTGAGCGAAAAACTGTTTTTT